This TCR beta chain was retrieved from a study of metastatic and nonmetastatic thyroid tumors. Study-wide context: Repertoire comparison spanned blood and tumor or nodule tissue of malignant and benign thyroid patients. Regarding the study as a whole: Significantly higher TCR beta diversity was reportedly seen in malignant thyroid tumors than benign nodules, in blood and tumor.

Using MiXCR, TCRdb re-called clones from the PCR reads. The table records 6,500 to 10,000 clones, roughly 24% of them present only once. Thyroid surgery was performed in patients who had received no treatment beforehand. The germline CDR1 and CDR2 sequences are MNHEY and SVGEGT. The CDR3 is made up of 14 amino acids. V was clipped by 5 bases and J by 0 bases, with 5 bases between them. Sample share makes this clone medium-sized. The antigen is undetermined. The chain is built from TRBV6-2 or TRBV6-3 and TRBJ2-6; D remains unclear. This TCR derives from a female donor with papillary thyroid cancer or a benign thyroid nodule (not recorded which). Some clones in this sample may be carry-over from other donors' samples. Sequencing was carried out using adjacent normal tissue. CDR3 in DNA: TGTGCCAGCAGTCTGAGCTCTGGGGCCAACGTCCTGACTTTC. Translation: CASSLSSGANVLTF.